These T cell receptor beta chains were read from a single sample in a study of naive and memory T cell subsets. TCRdb reprocessed the UMI-ligation and nested PCR reads with MiXCR, giving one entry per CDR3 protein. Of 95,000 to 110,000 distinct CDR3 sequences in the sample, approximately 14% are singletons; the top ten hold around 2.7%. Sequenced input: naive CD8+ T cells from blood. The receptors stem from a human donor in good health. Each CDR3 is given with its conserved first and last residue. Size tells how often a clone was seen (once, few, many) or the class of an expanded clone, and some rows leave it out.

clone_size,j_call,v_call,cdr3_aa
few,TRBJ2-1,TRBV27,CASSLTTGTGYNEQFF
few,TRBJ2-1,TRBV7-9,CASSLGLAPNEQFF
few,TRBJ2-1,TRBV6-2/TRBV6-3,CASSYPEAAGERYNEQFF
few,TRBJ2-5,TRBV3-1,CASSLYPGRQETQYF
NA,TRBJ1-3,TRBV20-1,CSAMIISGNTIYF
NA,TRBJ2-1,TRBV12-3/TRBV12-4,CASRQWSHNEQFF
NA,TRBJ2-5,TRBV5-4,CASSRLAGGRETQYF
few,TRBJ1-5,TRBV7-3,CASSCRDRLNSNQPQHF
few,TRBJ2-5,TRBV4-3,CASSQDLTSGGETQYF
few,TRBJ1-1,TRBV15,CATSRVRSRDPPEAFF
many,TRBJ2-7,TRBV11-3,CASSPAESSYEQYF
medium-sized,TRBJ2-3,TRBV28,CASSFTDTQYF
many,TRBJ2-1,TRBV4-3,CASSQDRRGWNNEQFF
few,TRBJ2-7,TRBV28,CASRKSGGLTKEQYF
few,TRBJ2-1,TRBV7-2,CASSSSPRDRAIGNEQFF
few,TRBJ2-1,TRBV12-3/TRBV12-4,CASRPGGSDNEQFF
few,TRBJ2-7,TRBV30,CAWAGTHEQYF
many,TRBJ2-5,TRBV4-3,CASSADSQETQYF
NA,TRBJ1-1,TRBV18,CASSLNSLDTEAFF
few,TRBJ2-1,TRBV7-9,CASSFGLGGDEQFF
few,TRBJ2-1,TRBV7-3,CASSLNGQSSYNEQFF
NA,TRBJ1-1,TRBV5-4,CASSLWGGRSEAFF
many,TRBJ2-1,TRBV20-1,CSARSNEQFF
NA,TRBJ2-1,TRBV30,CAWSGESGRFGYNEQFF
few,TRBJ2-1,TRBV20-1,CSARDRGVGNEQFF
NA,TRBJ2-4,TRBV7-9,CASSFGKNIQYF
many,TRBJ2-5,TRBV11-2,CASSLGRQGLDQETQYF
many,TRBJ2-7,TRBV30,CAWSVGRSREQYF
few,TRBJ2-5,TRBV2,CASSGHRQSQETQYF
NA,TRBJ1-1,TRBV20-1,CSARDIGQGGSEAFF
few,TRBJ1-6,TRBV21-1,CASSNEGANSPLHF
NA,TRBJ2-4,TRBV28,CASSWDRVYENIQYF
NA,TRBJ2-7,TRBV9,CASSAKPGLALYEQYF
few,TRBJ1-1,TRBV5-1,CASSFAGSNTEAFF
NA,TRBJ1-3,TRBV16,CASSQSLQGGSTIYF